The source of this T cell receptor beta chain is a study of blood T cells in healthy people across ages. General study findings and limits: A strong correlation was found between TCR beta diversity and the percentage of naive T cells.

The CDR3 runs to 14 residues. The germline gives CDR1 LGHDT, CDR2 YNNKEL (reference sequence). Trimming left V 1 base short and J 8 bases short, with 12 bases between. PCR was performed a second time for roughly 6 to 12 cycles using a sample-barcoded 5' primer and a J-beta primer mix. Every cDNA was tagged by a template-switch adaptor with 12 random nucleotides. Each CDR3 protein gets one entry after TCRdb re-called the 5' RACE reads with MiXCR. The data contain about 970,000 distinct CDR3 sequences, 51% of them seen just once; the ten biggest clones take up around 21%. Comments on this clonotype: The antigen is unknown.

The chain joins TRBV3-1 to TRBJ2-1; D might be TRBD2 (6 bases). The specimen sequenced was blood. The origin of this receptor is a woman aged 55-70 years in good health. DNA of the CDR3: TGTGCCAGCAGCCAAGCCTATCTAGCGTATGAGCAGTTCTTC. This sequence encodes CASSQAYLAYEQFF.